This TCR beta chain was recorded in a study of cytomegalovirus exposure and HLA in healthy donors listed by TCRdb under 2017. Study-wide context: In an earlier analysis of some 550 of the donors, around 290 Gb of sequence data and 90 million to 130 million unique TCR beta sequences from 150 million to 200 million T cells were reported. Approximately 310 gigabases of sequencing data and around 87 million unique TCR sequences were included in an early release covering about 700 HLA-typed donors. Among the roughly 380 genotyped donors, roughly 80% belonged to the genetic ancestry cluster associated with self-reported Caucasian donors. The study aimed to test whether cataloging public T cell receptors could reveal signatures of past pathogen exposure. The study used immunosequencing to profile the T cell repertoires of 600 to 850 subjects and linked those repertoires to cytomegalovirus serostatus. In addition to the first cohort of 666 subjects, a separate validation cohort of under 150 different subjects was used. The study combined high-throughput TCR immunosequencing, statistical association of individual TCRs with disease status, and machine learning to predict cytomegalovirus infection status. A later analysis re-analyzed previously published TCR beta repertoires from 666 donors and added high-resolution HLA genotyping to study TCR occurrence patterns. Rather than drawing on any new phenotypic data, the later analysis identified candidate immune exposures from TCR beta sequences and the way those sequences occurred across donors. An earlier analysis of nearly 600 of the donors applied high-throughput TCR beta sequencing to assess whether each TCR beta V gene segment acted as functional or pseudogenic. Donor age, sex, ethnicity and CMV serostatus were compiled alongside the repertoire data. Genome-wide SNP genotypes for about 55% of the roughly 670 donors were used in a later genetic analysis, which treated that subset as a discovery cohort. Every discovery cohort repertoire had been produced on one sequencing platform. HLA typing included class I and class II loci at four-digit resolution. Typing coverage differed by locus: A, B, C, DRB1 and DQB1 were typed in roughly 620-630 donors, DQA1 in 522, DPA1 in 600 to 610, and DPB1 in roughly 450. Four to six DR-DQ haplotypes were handled as single units for association and clustering, since linkage in the cohort was strong. On average, over 200,000 unique TCR beta nucleotide sequences were sequenced per donor among several hundred genotyped donors of the cohort, with around 19% of those sequences being non-productive. What the study reported, not specific to this receptor: A later analysis reported that several top co-occurrence clusters appeared linked to parvovirus B19, influenza, CMV and Epstein-Barr virus. Because counts were too low, seventeen rarely observed V segments, including chromosome 9 orphons, were left out of the earlier analysis of 587 of the donors. A later genetic analysis associated a missense DCLRE1C variant with V-gene and J-gene trimming of TCR beta chains, and an independent cohort replicated the association. According to a later analysis, most CMV-associated TCR beta chains appeared to be HLA-restricted, and the HLA associations seemed to be driven largely by CMV exposure. CMV serostatus was the only immune exposure information available for the cohort. In the study, some 160 TCR beta chains were listed as associated with cytomegalovirus. A few of the identified cytomegalovirus-associated TCR beta chains were confirmed in vitro to be specific for cytomegalovirus antigens. Linkage disequilibrium might explain the correlated functional status among segregating V segments, but an unknown experimental factor could not be excluded. Presence/absence analyses assumed roughly uniform sequencing depth across donors, an assumption that may not hold. When HLA alleles, especially DR and DQ, strongly co-occurred, attributing TCR associations to individual alleles was difficult. According to a later genetic analysis, donors in an Asian-associated ancestry cluster had fewer N-insertions in productive TCRs than the approximately 650-donor mean. HLA typing was unavailable for some donors at each locus, so association tests used only the typed subset. In a later analysis, the rate of TCR association differed among HLA loci, with DRB1 alleles having the most associated TCRs and HLA-C alleles having the fewest. Broadly in line with IMGT annotations, most TCR beta V segments showed up in productive rearrangements about 90% or about 30% of the time in an earlier analysis of under 700 of the donors. At a false discovery rate of 0.05, a later analysis linked roughly 17,000 TCR beta sequences to specific HLA alleles. A further reported finding was that TCR beta sequences accurately predicted the HLA-A and HLA-B alleles for most subjects in the first cohort. Across donors, most TCR sequences were observed very rarely, whereas some public TCRs were present in many individuals. A cluster of highly shared sequence variants was judged likely to represent a technical artifact of the sequencing pipeline. The authors suggested that the approach could potentially be extended to other disease states and immunological phenotypes. In both the original and validation cohorts, the classifier was reported to diagnose cytomegalovirus status with high specificity and sensitivity. In a later analysis, HLA-associated TCR beta chains were found to be more clonally expanded and to have lower generation probabilities than equally common non-associated chains. In this cohort, only TCR beta chains were sequenced, and detectable features were limited by the absence of alpha or paired-chain data.

The method behind the library was the immunoSEQ multiplex PCR assay. For the multiplex PCR, a mixture combining 60 forward primers for TCR Vbeta segments and 13 reverse primers for TCR Jbeta segments was used. Amplification of the CDR3 region of rearranged TCR beta genes was performed with a multiplex PCR assay on genomic DNA. The amplified TCR beta libraries were sequenced on the Illumina HiSeq System as 87-base-pair reads. For the original study's pipeline: A later analysis tallied tens of millions of unique TCR beta chains across the 610 or so repertoires, and about 10 million of those chains were shared by two or more donors. Raw reads were error-corrected and collapsed into unique sequences by a nearest-neighbor algorithm in which closely related sequences were merged to remove PCR and sequencing errors. CDR3 sequences were aligned to IMGT reference sequences to assign V, D and J gene segments. For a sequence to be retained, a match of at least six nucleotides to both a V gene segment and a J gene segment was required. Rearrangements were classified as productive when the CDR3 lacked stop codons and remained in frame with V and J, and all other rearrangements were classified as non-productive. CDR3 was defined according to IMGT convention as the region running from the second conserved V-encoded cysteine to the conserved J-encoded phenylalanine. In an earlier analysis of 587 of the donors, sequences lacking an unambiguous match to a single V gene segment were excluded. An earlier analysis of a few hundred of the donors classified V segments as functional when productive rearrangements were above 56.7% and as segregating when the standard deviation between donors was above 5%. A statistical classification framework was developed to diagnose cytomegalovirus status using the catalog of TCR beta chain sequences. In a later analysis, V and J genes were assigned by comparing TCR nucleotide sequences against IMGT/GENE-DB human TR gene sequences. In a later analysis, CDR3 sequences and most-parsimonious VDJ recombination scenarios were assigned using the TCRdist pipeline. A later analysis defined each TCR beta chain by its CDR3 amino acid sequence plus V-gene family, and excluded reads lacking a unique V-gene family. In a later analysis, approximately 590 highly shared, low-generation-probability nucleotide sequences were removed to address suspected cross-contamination and a sequencing artifact. A later analysis calculated a clonal expansion index for each public chain from normalized within-repertoire ranks of inferred template counts. In a later analysis, generation probabilities were computed using a VDJ recombination model fitted to out-of-frame rearrangements, and the results were checked against IGoR. Hypergeometric tests were used in a later analysis to score TCR-TCR, TCR-HLA and TCR-CMV co-occurrence, with a repertoire-size bias correction applied to the TCR pairs. To estimate false discovery rates, a later analysis permuted the HLA or CMV assignments 20 times. A later analysis grouped co-occurring TCRs with DBSCAN, adding TCRdist sequence similarity when clustering within HLA-allele-positive subsets. For co-occurrence clustering, repertoires with fewer than 30,000 or more than 120,000 public chains were excluded, along with several repertoires with anomalous nucleotide sharing. TCRdb retrieved this table from immuneACCESS and kept in-frame rearrangements only. Not all clones are present; in checked studies, unresolved V genes account for under half, and no reason is known for the remainder. The V and J calls and clone size were taken over from that table, and D and trimming were inferred from the DNA. A total of roughly 40,000 clones appear in this sample, 81% of them only once. The leading ten clones occupy around 3% of the sample.

The cohort consisted of some 670 healthy bone marrow donors. All cohort members were sampled while nominally healthy, although unrecorded immune exposures were likely present. The donor tested CMV seronegative, placing the donor among the 350 or so seronegative members of the cohort. A peripheral blood sample was provided by each donor, and peripheral blood mononuclear cells were used for TCR beta sequencing. Genomic DNA extraction from the blood cell samples was performed with the Qiagen DNeasy Blood Extraction Kit. In this sample, this clone turned up once. Its antigen specificity is not known. Base quality data are lacking; no much larger clone is found one base away. This TCR derives from a man aged 50 to 60 in good health and CMV-seronegative. The sequenced material came from PBMCs.

In nucleotide form, the sequence is TGTGCCATCAGTACGCTGCCGGGACAGCAACTGAACACTGAAGCTTTCTTT. This encodes CAISTLPGQQLNTEAFF. The chain was built from TRBV10-3 and TRBJ1-1; TRBD1 matches 7 bases in the middle. Counted from cysteine to phenylalanine, this CDR3 has 17 amino acids. Only the CDR3 DNA stays, 51 bases, in frame from base 1. V loses 5 bases at its end and J loses 0 bases; junction bases beyond the gene matches: 12. Via the germline V gene, CDR1 is ENHRY and CDR2 SYGVKD.